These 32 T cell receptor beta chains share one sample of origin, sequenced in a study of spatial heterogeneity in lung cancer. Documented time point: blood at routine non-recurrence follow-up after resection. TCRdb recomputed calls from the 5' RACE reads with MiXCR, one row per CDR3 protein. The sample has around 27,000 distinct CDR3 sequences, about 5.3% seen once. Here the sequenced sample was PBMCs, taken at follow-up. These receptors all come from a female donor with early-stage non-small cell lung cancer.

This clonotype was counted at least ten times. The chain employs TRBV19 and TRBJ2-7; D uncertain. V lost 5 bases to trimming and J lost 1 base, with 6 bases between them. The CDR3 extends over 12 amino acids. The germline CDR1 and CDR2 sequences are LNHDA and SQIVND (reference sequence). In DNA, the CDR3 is TGTGCCAGTAGTGAATCGTCCTACGAGCAGTACTTC. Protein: CASSESSYEQYF.

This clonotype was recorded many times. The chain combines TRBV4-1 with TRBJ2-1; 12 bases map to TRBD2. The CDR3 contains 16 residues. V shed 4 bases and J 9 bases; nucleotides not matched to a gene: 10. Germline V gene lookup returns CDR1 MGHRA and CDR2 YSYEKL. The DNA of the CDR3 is TGCGCCAGCAGCCCTGGACTAGCGGGAAAATTTGGTGAGCAGTTCTTC. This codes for CASSPGLAGKFGEQFF.

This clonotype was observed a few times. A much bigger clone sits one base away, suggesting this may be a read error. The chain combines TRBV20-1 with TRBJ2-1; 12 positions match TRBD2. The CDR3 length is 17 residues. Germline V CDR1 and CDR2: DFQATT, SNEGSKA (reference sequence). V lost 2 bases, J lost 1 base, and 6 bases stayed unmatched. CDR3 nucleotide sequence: TGCAGTGCTAGACCTAGCGGGAGGGCCCCATCCTACAATGAGCAGTTCTTC. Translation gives CSARPSGRAPSYNEQFF.

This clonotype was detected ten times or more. The CDR3, as DNA: TGCAGTGCTAGCGGTACACAGCCAGCAGATACGCAGTATTTT. Protein product: CSASGTQPADTQYF. The rearrangement links TRBV20-1 to TRBJ2-3; no definite D call. V shed 3 bases and J shed 4 bases, with 14 bases lying between them. From germline, CDR1 is DFQATT and CDR2 SNEGSKA (reference sequence). The CDR3 has 14 amino acids.

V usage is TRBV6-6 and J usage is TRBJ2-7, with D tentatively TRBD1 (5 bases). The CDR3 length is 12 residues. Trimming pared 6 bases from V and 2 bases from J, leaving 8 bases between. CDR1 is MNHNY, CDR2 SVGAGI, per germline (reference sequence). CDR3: CASSLRAYEQYF. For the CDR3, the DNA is TGTGCCAGCAGCCTCAGGGCCTACGAGCAGTACTTC.

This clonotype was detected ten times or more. The CDR3 here is CASSQPGLAYEQYF. The CDR3 DNA reads TGTGCCAGCAGTCAACCGGGACTCGCCTACGAGCAGTACTTC. This rearrangement joins TRBV6-2 or TRBV6-3 to TRBJ2-7, with D perhaps matching TRBD2 (6 bases). V gave up 5 bases and J gave up 2 bases, with 13 bases separating them. The CDR3 covers 14 residues. Germline assignment: CDR1 MNHEY and CDR2 SVGEGT.

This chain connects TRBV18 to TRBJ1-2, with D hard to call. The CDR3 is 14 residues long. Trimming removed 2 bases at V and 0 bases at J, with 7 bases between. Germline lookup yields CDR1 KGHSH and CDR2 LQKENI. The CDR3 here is CASSPGPANYGYTF. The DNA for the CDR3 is TGTGCCAGCTCACCAGGGCCAGCTAACTATGGCTACACCTTC.

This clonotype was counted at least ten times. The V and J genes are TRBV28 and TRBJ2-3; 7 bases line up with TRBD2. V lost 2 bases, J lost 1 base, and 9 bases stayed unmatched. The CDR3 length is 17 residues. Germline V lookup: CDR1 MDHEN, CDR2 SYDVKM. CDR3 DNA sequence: TGTGCCAGCAGTTTAAGTCCGAGCCGGGGGGGCACAGATACGCAGTATTTT. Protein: CASSLSPSRGGTDTQYF.

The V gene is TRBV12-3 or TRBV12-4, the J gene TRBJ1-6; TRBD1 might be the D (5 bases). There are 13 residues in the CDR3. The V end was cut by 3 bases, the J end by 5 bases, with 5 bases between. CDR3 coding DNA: TGTGCCAGCAGTTTGGGGGATAATTCACCCCTCCACTTT. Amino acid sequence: CASSLGDNSPLHF.

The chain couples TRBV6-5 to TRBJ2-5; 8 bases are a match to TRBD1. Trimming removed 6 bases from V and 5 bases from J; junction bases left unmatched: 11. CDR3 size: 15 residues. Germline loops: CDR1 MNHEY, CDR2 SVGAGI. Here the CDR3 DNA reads TGTGCCAGCAGCTCAGCAGGGGGCCCGCATGAGACCCAGTACTTC. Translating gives CASSSAGGPHETQYF.

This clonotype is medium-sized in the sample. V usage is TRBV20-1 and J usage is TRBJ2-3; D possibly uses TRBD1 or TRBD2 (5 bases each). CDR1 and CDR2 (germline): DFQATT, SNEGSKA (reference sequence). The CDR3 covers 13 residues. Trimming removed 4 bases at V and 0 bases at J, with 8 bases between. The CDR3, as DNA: TGCAGTGCTAAACGGGACAGCACAGATACGCAGTATTTT. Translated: CSAKRDSTDTQYF.

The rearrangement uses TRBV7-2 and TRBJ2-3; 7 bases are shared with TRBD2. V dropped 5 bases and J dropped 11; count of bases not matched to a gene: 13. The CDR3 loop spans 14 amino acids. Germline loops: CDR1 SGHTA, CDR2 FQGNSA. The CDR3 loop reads CASSIPSGTLRQYF. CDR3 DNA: TGTGCCAGCAGCATCCCAAGCGGGACCTTAAGGCAGTATTTT.

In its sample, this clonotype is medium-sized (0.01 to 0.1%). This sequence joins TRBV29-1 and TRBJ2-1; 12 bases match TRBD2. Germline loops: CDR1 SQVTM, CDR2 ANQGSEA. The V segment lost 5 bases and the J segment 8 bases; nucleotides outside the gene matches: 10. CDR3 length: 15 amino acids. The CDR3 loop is CSVFLLAGGADEQFF. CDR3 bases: TGCAGCGTTTTCCTTCTAGCGGGAGGGGCGGATGAGCAGTTCTTC.

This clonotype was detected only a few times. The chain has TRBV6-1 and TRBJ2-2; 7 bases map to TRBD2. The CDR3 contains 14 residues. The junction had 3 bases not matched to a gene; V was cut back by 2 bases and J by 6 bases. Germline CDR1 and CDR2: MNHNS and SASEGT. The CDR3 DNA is TGTGCCAGCAGTGAATTGGCGGGAGCCGGGGAGCTGTTTTTT. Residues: CASSELAGAGELFF.

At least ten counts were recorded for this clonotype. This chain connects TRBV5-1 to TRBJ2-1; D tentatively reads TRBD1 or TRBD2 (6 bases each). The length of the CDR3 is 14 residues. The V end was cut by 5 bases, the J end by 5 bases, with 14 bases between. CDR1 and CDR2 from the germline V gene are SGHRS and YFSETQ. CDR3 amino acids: CASSRKGGDNEQFF. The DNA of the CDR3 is TGCGCCAGCAGTCGAAAGGGGGGTGACAATGAGCAGTTCTTC.

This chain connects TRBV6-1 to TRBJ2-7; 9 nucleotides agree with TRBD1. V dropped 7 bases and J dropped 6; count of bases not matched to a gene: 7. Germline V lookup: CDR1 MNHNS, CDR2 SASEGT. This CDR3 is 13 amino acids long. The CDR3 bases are TGTGCCAGCAACATACTGACAGGGGGCGAGCAGTACTTC. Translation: CASNILTGGEQYF.

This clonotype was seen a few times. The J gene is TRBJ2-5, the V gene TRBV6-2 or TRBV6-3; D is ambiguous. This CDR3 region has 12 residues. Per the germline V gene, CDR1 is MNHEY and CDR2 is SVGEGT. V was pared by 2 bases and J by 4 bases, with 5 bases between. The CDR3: CASSYARETQYF. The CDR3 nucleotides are TGTGCCAGCAGTTACGCGAGAGAGACCCAGTACTTC.

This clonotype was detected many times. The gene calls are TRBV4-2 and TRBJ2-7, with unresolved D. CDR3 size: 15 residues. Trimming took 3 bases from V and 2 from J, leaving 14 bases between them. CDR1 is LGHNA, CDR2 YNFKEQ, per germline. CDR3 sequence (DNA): TGTGCCAGCAGCCAGTGGGAACCCTTTACCTACGAGCAGTACTTC. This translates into CASSQWEPFTYEQYF.

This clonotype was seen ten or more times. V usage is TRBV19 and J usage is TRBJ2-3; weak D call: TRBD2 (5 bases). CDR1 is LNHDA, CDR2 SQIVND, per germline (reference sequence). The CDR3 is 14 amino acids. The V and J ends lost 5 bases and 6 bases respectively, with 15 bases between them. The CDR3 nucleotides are TGTGCCAGTAGTTTGGGCGCGGGTCCGGATACGCAGTATTTT. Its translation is CASSLGAGPDTQYF.

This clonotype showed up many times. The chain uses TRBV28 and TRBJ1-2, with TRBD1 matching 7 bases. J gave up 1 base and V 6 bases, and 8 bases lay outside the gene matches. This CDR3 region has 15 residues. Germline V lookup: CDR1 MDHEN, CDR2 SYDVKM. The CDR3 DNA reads TGTGCCAGCAGGGGTGCCGGGACAGTTAACTATGGCTACACCTTC. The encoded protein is CASRGAGTVNYGYTF.

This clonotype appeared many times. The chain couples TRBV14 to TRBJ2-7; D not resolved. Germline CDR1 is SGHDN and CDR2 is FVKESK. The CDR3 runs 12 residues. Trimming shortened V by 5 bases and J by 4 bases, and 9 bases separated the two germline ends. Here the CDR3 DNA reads TGTGCCAGCAGCTACGACGGATACGAGCAGTACTTC. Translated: CASSYDGYEQYF.

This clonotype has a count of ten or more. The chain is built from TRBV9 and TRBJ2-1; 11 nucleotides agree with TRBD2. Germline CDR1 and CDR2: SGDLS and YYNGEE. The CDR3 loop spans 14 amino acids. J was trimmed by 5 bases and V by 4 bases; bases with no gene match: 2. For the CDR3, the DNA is TGTGCCAGCAGCCGACTAGCGGGGAACAATGAGCAGTTCTTC. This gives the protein CASSRLAGNNEQFF. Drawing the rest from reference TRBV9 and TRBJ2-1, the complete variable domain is DSGVTQTPKHLITATGQRVTLRCSPRSGDLSVYWYQQSLDQGLQFLIQYYNGEERAKGNILERFSAQQFPDLHSELNLSSLELGDSALYFCASSRLAGNNEQFFGPGTRLTVL.

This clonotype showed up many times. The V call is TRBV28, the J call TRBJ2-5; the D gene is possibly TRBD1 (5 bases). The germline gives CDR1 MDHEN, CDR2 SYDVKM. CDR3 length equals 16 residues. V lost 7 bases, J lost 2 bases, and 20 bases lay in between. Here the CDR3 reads CASTSGTGDLQETQYF. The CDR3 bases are TGTGCCAGCACGTCCGGAACAGGAGATCTTCAAGAGACCCAGTACTTC. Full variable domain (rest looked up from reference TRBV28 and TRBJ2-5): DVKVTQSSRYLVKRTGEKVFLECVQDMDHENMFWYRQDPGLGLRLIYFSYDVKMKEKGDIPEGYSVSREKKERFSLILESASTNQTSMYLCASTSGTGDLQETQYFGPGTRLLVL.

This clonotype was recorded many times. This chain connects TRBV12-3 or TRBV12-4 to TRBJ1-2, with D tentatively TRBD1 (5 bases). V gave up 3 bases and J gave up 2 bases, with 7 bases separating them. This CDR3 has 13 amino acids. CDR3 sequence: CASSLNRNYGYTF. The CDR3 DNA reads TGTGCCAGCAGTTTGAACAGGAACTATGGCTACACCTTC.

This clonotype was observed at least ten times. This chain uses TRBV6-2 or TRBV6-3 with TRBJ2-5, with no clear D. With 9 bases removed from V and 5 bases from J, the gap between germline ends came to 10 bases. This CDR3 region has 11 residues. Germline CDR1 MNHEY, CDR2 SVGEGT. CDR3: CASSTWETQYF. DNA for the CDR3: TGTGCCAGTTCAACGTGGGAGACCCAGTACTTC.

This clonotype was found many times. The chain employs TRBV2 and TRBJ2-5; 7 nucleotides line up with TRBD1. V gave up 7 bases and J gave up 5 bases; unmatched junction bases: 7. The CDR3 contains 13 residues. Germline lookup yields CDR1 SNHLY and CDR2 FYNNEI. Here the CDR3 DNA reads TGTGCCAGCAACAGGGGTGCGAGGGAGACCCAGTACTTC. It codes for CASNRGARETQYF.

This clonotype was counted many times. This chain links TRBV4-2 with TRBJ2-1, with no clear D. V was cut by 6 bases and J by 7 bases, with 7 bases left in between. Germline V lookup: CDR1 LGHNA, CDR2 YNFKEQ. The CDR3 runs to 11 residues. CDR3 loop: CASSALNEQFF. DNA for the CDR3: TGTGCCAGCAGTGCTCTTAATGAGCAGTTCTTC.

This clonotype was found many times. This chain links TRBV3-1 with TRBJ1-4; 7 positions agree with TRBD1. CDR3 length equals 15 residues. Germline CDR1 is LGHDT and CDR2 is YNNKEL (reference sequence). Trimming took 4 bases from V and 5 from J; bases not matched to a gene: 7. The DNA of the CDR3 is TGTGCCAGCAGCCTAAGGACAGGACAGAATGAAAAACTGTTTTTT. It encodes CASSLRTGQNEKLFF.

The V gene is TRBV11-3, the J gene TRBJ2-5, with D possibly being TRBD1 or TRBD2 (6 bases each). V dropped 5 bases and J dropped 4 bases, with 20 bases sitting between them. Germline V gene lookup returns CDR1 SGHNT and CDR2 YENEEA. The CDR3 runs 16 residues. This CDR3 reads CASSVKGGEGAETQYF. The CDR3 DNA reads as TGTGCCAGCAGCGTAAAGGGGGGAGAGGGAGCAGAGACCCAGTACTTC.

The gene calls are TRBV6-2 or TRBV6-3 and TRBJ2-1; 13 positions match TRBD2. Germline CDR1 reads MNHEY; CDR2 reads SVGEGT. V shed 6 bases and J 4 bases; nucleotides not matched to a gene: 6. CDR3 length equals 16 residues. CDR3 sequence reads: CASSQLAGGIYNEQFF. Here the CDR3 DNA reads TGTGCCAGCAGCCAACTAGCGGGGGGGATTTACAATGAGCAGTTCTTC.

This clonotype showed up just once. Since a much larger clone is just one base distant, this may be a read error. CDR3 in amino acids: CAGSLGGLNEKLFF. In DNA, the CDR3 is TGTGCCGGCAGCTTAGGGGGCCTAAATGAAAAACTGTTTTTT. The genes are TRBV7-2 and TRBJ1-4; 7 bases agree with TRBD1. This CDR3 has 14 amino acids. Germline loops: CDR1 SGHTA, CDR2 FQGNSA.

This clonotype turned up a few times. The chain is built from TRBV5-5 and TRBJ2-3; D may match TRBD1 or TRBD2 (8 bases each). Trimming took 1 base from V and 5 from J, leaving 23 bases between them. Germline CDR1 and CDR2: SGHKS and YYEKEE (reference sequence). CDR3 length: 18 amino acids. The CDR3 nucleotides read TGTGCCAGCAGCTTGCGGGCGACAGGGGCGGGAGGTAGAGATACGCAGTATTTT. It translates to CASSLRATGAGGRDTQYF.